The 16 T cell receptor beta chains below come from one sample, sequenced in a study of T cell responses to AZD1222 COVID-19 vaccine. TCRdb's table, derived via immunoSEQ multiplex PCR, lists solely in-frame clones and lacks some. The sample carries 250,000 to 300,000 clones, around 93% recorded once. The sequences come from peripheral blood, collected 28 days after the second AZD1222 dose. Receptors were obtained from an adult who received the AZD1222 COVID-19 vaccine.

Of note for this clone: The sample contains more than one DNA sequence encoding this CDR3. The J gene is TRBJ2-5, the V gene TRBV29-1; D is perhaps TRBD1 or TRBD2 (5 bases each). The V end was cut by 6 bases, the J end by 2 bases, with 10 bases between. CDR3 length: 12 residues. The V gene's germline CDR1 is SQVTM and CDR2 ANQGSEA. CDR3 protein: CSVVEGQETQYF. CDR3 DNA: TGCAGCGTCGTCGAGGGGCAAGAGACCCAGTACTTC.

V is TRBV10-3 and J is TRBJ2-7, with TRBD2 as a possible D gene (6 bases). Per germline, CDR1 ENHRY and CDR2 SYGVKD. The ends were cut back, 0 bases at V and 4 bases at J, with 13 bases in the middle. This CDR3 is built from 15 residues. DNA for the CDR3: TGTGCCATCAGTGAGTCGGTAGAGGGACTGTACGAGCAGTACTTC. Translated, it gives CAISESVEGLYEQYF.

The chain links TRBV16 to TRBJ1-2; D may be TRBD1 (5 bases). Trimming left V 5 bases short and J 8 bases short, with 15 bases between. The germline V gene encodes CDR1 KGHSY and CDR2 FQNENV. The CDR3 is 13 amino acids. As DNA, the CDR3 is TGTGCCAGCAGCTCCGGGACGGTGAAAGGCTACACCTTC. Its protein product is CASSSGTVKGYTF. Together with reference TRBV16 and TRBJ1-2, the CDR3 gives the full variable domain: GEEVAQTPKHLVRGEGQKAKLYCAPIKGHSYVFWYQQVLKNEFKFLISFQNENVFDETGMPKERFSAKCLPNSPCSLEIQATKLEDSAVYFCASSSGTVKGYTFGSGTRLTVV.

V is TRBV10-3 and J is TRBJ2-7; D is undetermined. From germline, CDR1 is ENHRY and CDR2 SYGVKD. V shed 7 bases and J shed 0 bases, with 13 bases lying between them. There are 14 residues in the CDR3. This CDR3 reads CAITQGSDSYEQYF. CDR3 nucleotide sequence: TGTGCCATCACCCAAGGGTCGGACTCCTACGAGCAGTACTTC.

The chain uses TRBV6-4 and TRBJ2-7; D might be TRBD2 (5 bases). From germline, CDR1 is MRHNA and CDR2 SNTAGT. Trimming took 5 bases from V and 5 from J, leaving 16 bases between them. This CDR3 is 14 amino acids long. CDR3 region: CASSPRDPRDEQYF. CDR3 coding DNA: TGTGCCAGCAGTCCAAGAGATCCGAGGGACGAGCAGTACTTC.

This clone was seen once. V gene TRBV7-6 combines with J gene TRBJ2-3; D is tentatively TRBD1 or TRBD2 (5 bases each). This CDR3 region has 16 residues. The V end lost 1 base, the J end lost 0 bases, and 11 bases lay between the germline ends. Germline values: CDR1 SGHVS, CDR2 FNYEAQ. This chain's CDR3 is CASSLGGPTSTDTQYF. CDR3 coding DNA: TGTGCCAGCAGCTTAGGGGGACCAACTAGCACAGATACGCAGTATTTT.

The genes are TRBV7-2 and TRBJ1-4; possible D gene TRBD1, 6 bases. V was cut by 5 bases and J by 7 bases, with 20 bases left in between. The CDR3 consists of 16 residues. Per germline, CDR1 SGHTA and CDR2 FQGNSA. CDR3 bases: TGTGCCAGCAGCCAAGGGGGAGGGGGAGTAGGTGAAAAACTGTTTTTT. Its translation is CASSQGGGGVGEKLFF.

V and J are TRBV11-1 and TRBJ2-6; no firm D call. The germline V gene has CDR1 SGHAT and CDR2 FQDESV (reference sequence). The CDR3 runs to 16 residues. With 6 bases removed from V and 1 base from J, the gap between germline ends came to 13 bases. CDR3 amino acids: CASSFDGFSGANVLTF. DNA for the CDR3: TGTGCCAGCAGTTTCGACGGGTTTTCTGGGGCCAACGTCCTGACTTTC.

The chain has TRBV19 and TRBJ1-6; TRBD1 matches 8 bases. V lost 6 bases to trimming and J lost 1 base; unmatched junction nucleotides: 2. This CDR3 is built from 15 residues. The germline gives CDR1 LNHDA, CDR2 SQIVND (reference sequence). The CDR3, as DNA: TGTGCCAGTAGAACAGGGGGATCCTATAATTCACCCCTCCACTTT. Translated: CASRTGGSYNSPLHF.

Only one count was recorded for this clone. This chain uses TRBV12-3 or TRBV12-4 with TRBJ1-2, with D unclear. This CDR3 comprises 13 residues. Trimming removed 4 bases from V and 2 bases from J, with 8 bases in between. The CDR3 is CASSSGLNYGYTF. CDR3 DNA sequence: TGTGCCAGCAGTTCCGGCCTCAACTATGGCTACACCTTC.

This clone was detected only once. This sequence joins TRBV19 and TRBJ1-3; D uncertain. V was cut by 5 bases and J by 6 bases, with 14 bases left in between. The CDR3 extends over 14 amino acids. Germline loops: CDR1 LNHDA, CDR2 SQIVND (reference sequence). The CDR3 nucleotides read TGTGCCAGTAGTCCCTTCGCAGACCAAAACACCATATATTTT. It yields the protein CASSPFADQNTIYF.

This chain uses TRBV3-1 (or the pseudogene TRBV3-2) with TRBJ1-6; 7 bases match TRBD1. Germline-derived CDR1 and CDR2 are LGHDT and YNNKEL (reference sequence). This CDR3 has 15 amino acids. Trimming cost V 3 bases and J 9 bases; bases outside gene matches: 8. The CDR3 coding sequence is TGTGCCAGCAGCCAGACTGGGACAGCTACTTCACCCCTCCACTTT. Translation: CASSQTGTATSPLHF.

The gene calls are TRBV27 and TRBJ2-7; 16 positions agree with TRBD2. The V gene's germline CDR1 is MNHEY and CDR2 SMNVEV (reference sequence). CDR3 length: 17 amino acids. Trimming removed 5 bases from V and 5 bases from J; junction bases left unmatched: 9. CDR3 sequence (DNA): TGTGCCAGCAGTCCTCTTTTTGGGACTAGCGGGAGGGACGAGCAGTACTTC. The encoded protein is CASSPLFGTSGRDEQYF.

This rearrangement joins TRBV19 to TRBJ2-2; possibly TRBD1 for D (6 bases). CDR1 and CDR2 (germline): LNHDA, SQIVND (reference sequence). V lost 6 bases and J lost 1, with 9 bases in between. The CDR3 runs 14 residues. The CDR3 bases are TGTGCCAGTAGCCGGACAGTGAACACCGGGGAGCTGTTTTTT. Its translation: CASSRTVNTGELFF.

The rearrangement uses TRBV6-5 and TRBJ2-7, with D perhaps TRBD1 (5 bases). The CDR3 runs to 13 residues. V lost 6 bases to trimming and J lost 2 bases, with 11 bases between them. Germline CDR1 is MNHEY and CDR2 is SVGAGI. CDR3 in amino acids: CASSHDSAYEQYF. CDR3 nucleotide sequence: TGTGCCAGCAGCCACGACAGTGCCTACGAGCAGTACTTC.

The chain uses TRBV7-2 and TRBJ2-3; D may match TRBD1 or TRBD2 (5 bases each). The V and J ends lost 11 bases and 1 base respectively, with 13 bases between them. Germline CDR1 SGHTA, CDR2 FQGNSA. The CDR3 runs to 13 residues. CDR3 in amino acids: CASEGLRTDTQYF. The CDR3 DNA sequence: TGTGCCTCCGAGGGGCTGCGCACAGATACGCAGTATTTT.